Here is one T cell receptor beta chain with its context. The clone's antigen remains unknown. Qualities for individual bases were not recorded, and no much larger clone is one base off. After removal of 0 bases from V and 5 bases from J, the junction retains 8 bases not matched to a gene. The CDR1 and CDR2 encoded by the germline V gene are SGDLS and YYNGEE. The CDR3 contains 16 residues, cysteine and phenylalanine counted. Only CDR3 DNA remains: 48 bases, in frame from the first base. The data stem from a study of cytotoxic CD8 clonotypes in ibrutinib-treated CLL listed by TCRdb under 2021. Regarding the complete study: The cohort was composed of more than ten relapsed/refractory and approximately 16 treatment-naive patients; IGHV unmutated status was identified in approximately 18 patients. Responses were partial in 25 or so patients and complete in 2; after median approximately 66 months follow-up, 14 stayed in remission and about 12 progressed. The response samples were drawn at a median of roughly twelve months into treatment, with a range of about 6 to 36 months. An average of around 260,000 productive templates and approximately 91,000 productive rearrangements was obtained per sample. Of the 85 to 95 participants in the trial, about 25 had longitudinal samples available. Cryopreserved peripheral blood mononuclear cells were obtained prior to treatment, at the time of response, and at either disease progression or sustained remission. Every sample from remission and from progressive disease was obtained while the patients were still on ibrutinib.

Study-wide findings and limitations: Public clonotypes were rare and either shrank or stayed stable during treatment, and the rise in clonality at ibrutinib response reflected expansion of private clonotypes. Lymph node repertoires were not examined, and the timing of sampling was not matched between patients in sustained remission and those whose disease progressed. Clonality rose at ibrutinib response, remained stable during sustained remission, and dropped back toward baseline at progression. At baseline, clonality was higher than in age-matched healthy donors and showed a strong correlation with circulating CD8+ T-cell counts.

Interpreted using the paper, the time point label stands for: progressive disease on ibrutinib. For TCR beta library preparation, about 2 micrograms of genomic DNA was extracted from cryopreserved PBMCs. Longitudinal blood samples from CLL patients on ibrutinib monotherapy were analyzed using high-throughput TCR beta sequencing. Patients were enrolled in a phase 2 open-label single-center ibrutinib monotherapy trial. On a MiSeq, deep resolution sequencing aimed for a depth between 1 in 1 million and 1 in 200,000 T cells, with each clonotype covered 10x on average. The immunoSEQ hsTCRB Kit was used to generate the TCR beta libraries. The authors' pipeline ran thus. ImmunoSEQ Data Assistant and ImmunoSEQ Analyzer were used for data analysis, and V, D and J genes were assigned according to IMGT definitions. Clonality, which ranges from 0 to 1, was calculated by subtracting the normalized Shannon entropy of productive rearrangement frequencies from one. Only overrepresented clonotypes making up at least 0.05% of each patient's repertoire were included in the public clonotype analysis. Some 13 age-matched healthy donor repertoires from immuneACCESS were used as controls for clonality. Here the immuneACCESS table is served through TCRdb, limited to in-frame sequences with V and J called. Missing clones are a known gap in these copies; in checked studies unresolved V genes cover under half, and the rest lacks a known reason. That table furnishes V, J and clone size, whereas the DNA furnished D and trimming. The sample has about 25,000 clones on record, 55% to 70% of them singletons. The ten largest clones capture approximately 50% of the sample.

The sequencing here drew on PBMCs, taken at disease progression, from a patient treated with ibrutinib. The sequence came from a human donor with chronic lymphocytic leukemia. This sequence uses TRBV9 and TRBJ2-3, with TRBD2 matching 8 junction bases. The CDR3 reads CASSVAGAGAGDTQYF. The sequenced DNA: TGTGCCAGCAGCGTAGCGGGAGCGGGGGCCGGAGATACGCAGTATTTT. Reference TRBV9 and TRBJ2-3 proteins supply the regions before and after the CDR3; the full variable domain is: DSGVTQTPKHLITATGQRVTLRCSPRSGDLSVYWYQQSLDQGLQFLIQYYNGEERAKGNILERFSAQQFPDLHSELNLSSLELGDSALYFCASSVAGAGAGDTQYFGPGTRLTVL.